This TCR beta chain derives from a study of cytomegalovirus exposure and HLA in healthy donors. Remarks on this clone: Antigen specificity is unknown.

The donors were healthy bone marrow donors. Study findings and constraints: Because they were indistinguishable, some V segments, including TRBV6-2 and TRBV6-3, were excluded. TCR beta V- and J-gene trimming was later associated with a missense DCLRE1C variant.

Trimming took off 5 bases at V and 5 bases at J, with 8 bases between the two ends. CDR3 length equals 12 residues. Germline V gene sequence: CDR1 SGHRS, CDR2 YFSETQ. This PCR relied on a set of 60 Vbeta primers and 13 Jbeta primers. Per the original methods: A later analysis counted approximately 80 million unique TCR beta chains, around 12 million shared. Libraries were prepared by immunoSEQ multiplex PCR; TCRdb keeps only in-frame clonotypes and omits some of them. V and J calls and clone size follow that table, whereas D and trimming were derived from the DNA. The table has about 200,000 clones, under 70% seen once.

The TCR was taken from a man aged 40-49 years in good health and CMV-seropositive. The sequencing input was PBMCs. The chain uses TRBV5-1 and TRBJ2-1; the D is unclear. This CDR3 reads CASSYNNNEQFF. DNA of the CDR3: TGCGCCAGCAGTTATAACAACAATGAGCAGTTCTTC.